This TCR beta chain is from a study of shared clonotypes between healthy human individuals. Measured with immunoSEQ multiplex PCR; TCRdb has only the in-frame clones, and not every one. This sample has around 700,000 clones, with roughly 70% found just once. Trimming left V 6 bases short and J 7 bases short, with 10 bases between. CDR3 length: 11 residues. Germline CDR1 and CDR2: DFQATT and SNEGSKA (reference sequence). The chain combines TRBV20-1 with TRBJ2-1, with D possibly matching TRBD2 (6 bases). The sequencing input was memory CD4+ T cells sorted from blood. The subset denotes: CD45RA-negative fraction. The TCR originated in a woman in her 30s in good health. DNA of the CDR3: TGCAGTGCACTCCTAGCGAATGAGCAGTTCTTC. Translated, it gives CSALLANEQFF.